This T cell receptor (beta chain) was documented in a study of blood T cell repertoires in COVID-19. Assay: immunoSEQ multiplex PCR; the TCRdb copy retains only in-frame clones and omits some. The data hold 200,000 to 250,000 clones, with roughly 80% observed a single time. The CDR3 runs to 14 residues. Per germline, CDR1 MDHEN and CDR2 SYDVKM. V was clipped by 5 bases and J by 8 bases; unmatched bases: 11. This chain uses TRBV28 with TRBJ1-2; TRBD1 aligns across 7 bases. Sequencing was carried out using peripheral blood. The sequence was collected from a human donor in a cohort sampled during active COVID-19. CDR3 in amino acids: CASSPTRQGWGYTF. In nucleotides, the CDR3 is TGTGCCAGCAGTCCGACCCGACAGGGCTGGGGCTACACCTTC.